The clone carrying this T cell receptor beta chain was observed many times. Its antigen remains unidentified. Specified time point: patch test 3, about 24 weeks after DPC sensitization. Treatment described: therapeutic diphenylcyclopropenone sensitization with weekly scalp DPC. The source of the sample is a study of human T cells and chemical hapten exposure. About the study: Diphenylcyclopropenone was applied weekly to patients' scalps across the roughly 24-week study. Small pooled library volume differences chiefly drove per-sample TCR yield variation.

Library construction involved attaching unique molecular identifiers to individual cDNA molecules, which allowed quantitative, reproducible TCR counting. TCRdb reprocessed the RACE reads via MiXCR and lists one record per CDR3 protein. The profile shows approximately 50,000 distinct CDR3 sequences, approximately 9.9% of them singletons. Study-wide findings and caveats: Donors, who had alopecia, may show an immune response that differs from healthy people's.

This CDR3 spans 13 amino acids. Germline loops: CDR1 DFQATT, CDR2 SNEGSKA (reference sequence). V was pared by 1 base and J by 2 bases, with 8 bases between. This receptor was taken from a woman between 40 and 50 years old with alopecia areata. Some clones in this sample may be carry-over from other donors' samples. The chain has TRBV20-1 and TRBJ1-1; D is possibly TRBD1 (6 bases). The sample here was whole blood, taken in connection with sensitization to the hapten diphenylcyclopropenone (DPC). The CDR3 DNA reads TGCAGTGCTAGAGGCGGGGGCAACACTGAAGCTTTCTTT. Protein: CSARGGGNTEAFF.